This T cell receptor (beta chain) was sequenced in a study of spatial heterogeneity in lung cancer. On the study more broadly: The study observed each unique TCR and UMI combination more than ten times on average in raw reads.

This sample's time point: blood at routine non-recurrence follow-up after resection. Per germline, CDR1 MNHNS and CDR2 SASEGT. V was clipped by 6 bases and J by 9 bases, with 14 bases between them. The CDR3 runs to 12 residues. This clonotype is deemed medium-sized. TCRdb recomputed calls from the 5' RACE reads with MiXCR, one row per CDR3 protein. The table has 20,000 to 30,000 distinct CDR3 sequences, roughly 9.7% seen once. The genes are TRBV6-1 and TRBJ1-1; D remains unclear. The TCR comes from a male donor with early-stage non-small cell lung cancer. Sequences were derived from PBMCs, sampled at follow-up. The CDR3 bases are TGTGCCAGCAGGAGGGCCCGGGAGAAAGCTTTCTTT. Translating it yields CASRRAREKAFF.